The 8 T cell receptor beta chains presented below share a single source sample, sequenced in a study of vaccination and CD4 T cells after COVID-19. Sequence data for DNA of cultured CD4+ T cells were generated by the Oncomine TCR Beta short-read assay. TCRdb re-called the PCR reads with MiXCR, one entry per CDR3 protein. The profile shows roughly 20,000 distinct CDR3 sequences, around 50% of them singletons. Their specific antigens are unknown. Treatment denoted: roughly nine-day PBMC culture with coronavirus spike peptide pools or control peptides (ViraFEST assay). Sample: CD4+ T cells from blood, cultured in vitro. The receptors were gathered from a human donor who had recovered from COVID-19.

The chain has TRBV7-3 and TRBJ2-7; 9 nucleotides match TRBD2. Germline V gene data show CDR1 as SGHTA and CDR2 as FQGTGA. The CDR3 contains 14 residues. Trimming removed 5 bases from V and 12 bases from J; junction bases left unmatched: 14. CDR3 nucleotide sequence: TGTGCCAGCAGCAGCTCCCCAGCGGGAGGAAATCTGTACTTC. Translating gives CASSSSPAGGNLYF.

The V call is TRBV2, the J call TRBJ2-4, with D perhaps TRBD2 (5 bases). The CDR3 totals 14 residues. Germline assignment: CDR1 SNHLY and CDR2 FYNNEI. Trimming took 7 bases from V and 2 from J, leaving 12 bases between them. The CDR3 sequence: CASMVGESKNIQYF. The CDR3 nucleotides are TGTGCCAGCATGGTCGGGGAATCCAAAAACATTCAGTACTTC.

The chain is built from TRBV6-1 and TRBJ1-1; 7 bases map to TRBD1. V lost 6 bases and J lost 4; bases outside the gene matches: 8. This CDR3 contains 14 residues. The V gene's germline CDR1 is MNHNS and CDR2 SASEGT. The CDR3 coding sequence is TGTGCCAGCAGAGACAGGGATAGGACCACTGAAGCTTTCTTT. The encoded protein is CASRDRDRTTEAFF.

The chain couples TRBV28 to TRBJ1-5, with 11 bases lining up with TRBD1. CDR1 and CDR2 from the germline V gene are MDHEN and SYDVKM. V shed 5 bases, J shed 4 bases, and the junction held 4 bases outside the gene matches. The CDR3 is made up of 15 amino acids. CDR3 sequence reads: CASSVGQGANQPQHF. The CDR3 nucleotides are TGTGCCAGCAGTGTCGGACAGGGGGCGAATCAGCCCCAGCATTTT.

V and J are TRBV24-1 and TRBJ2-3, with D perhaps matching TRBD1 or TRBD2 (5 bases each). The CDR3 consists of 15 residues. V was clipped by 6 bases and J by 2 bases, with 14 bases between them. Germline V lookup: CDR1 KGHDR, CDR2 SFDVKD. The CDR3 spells CATSSPGTVTDTQYF. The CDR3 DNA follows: TGTGCCACCAGTTCTCCCGGGACCGTCACAGATACGCAGTATTTT.

The CDR3 coding sequence is TGTGCCAGCAGTTACTCGGGGACAGGGCGCTATAATGGCTACACCTTC. This encodes CASSYSGTGRYNGYTF. This chain uses TRBV6-5 with TRBJ1-2, with TRBD1 identical over 9 bases. Germline V gene lookup returns CDR1 MNHEY and CDR2 SVGAGI. The CDR3 is 16 amino acids. The J segment lost 6 bases and the V segment lost 0 bases, leaving 8 bases of the junction unmatched.

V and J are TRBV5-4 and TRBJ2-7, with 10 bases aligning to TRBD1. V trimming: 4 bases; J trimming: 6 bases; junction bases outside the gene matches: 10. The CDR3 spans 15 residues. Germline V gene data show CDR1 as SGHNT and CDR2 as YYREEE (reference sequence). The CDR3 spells CASSPRQGALAEQYF. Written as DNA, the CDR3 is TGTGCCAGCAGCCCTAGACAGGGGGCGTTGGCCGAGCAGTACTTC.

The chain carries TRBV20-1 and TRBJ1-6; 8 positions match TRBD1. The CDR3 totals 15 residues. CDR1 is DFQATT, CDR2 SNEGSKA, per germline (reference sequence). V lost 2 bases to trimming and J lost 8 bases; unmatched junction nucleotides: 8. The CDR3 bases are TGCAGTGCTAGACCCGGGACAGGTTCGGATTCACCCCTCCACTTT. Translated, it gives CSARPGTGSDSPLHF.